This T cell receptor (beta chain) emerged from a study of response to subunit inactivated influenza vaccine. This clonotype was counted at least ten times. As yet, its antigen is unknown. In TCRdb, the RT-PCR reads were re-called with MiXCR into one record per CDR3 protein. This table has about 520,000 distinct CDR3 sequences, approximately 7.3% appearing once. Overall study findings and caveats: With each seasonal influenza vaccination, the authors suggested, few new T cells are recruited.

The sequences come from PBMCs from blood, collected roughly 24 months after vaccination. The clonotype originates from a man in his fifties or sixties who received an inactivated influenza vaccine.

The CDR3 spells CSARDFYRSSYNEQFF. In DNA form, the CDR3 reads TGCAGTGCTAGAGATTTTTACAGGAGCTCCTACAATGAGCAGTTCTTC. This sequence joins TRBV20-1 and TRBJ2-1, with D possibly TRBD1 on 5 matching bases. With 0 bases removed from V and 0 bases from J, the gap between germline ends came to 12 bases. This CDR3 is 16 amino acids long. The germline V gene has CDR1 DFQATT and CDR2 SNEGSKA (reference sequence).